One sample yielded the 5 T cell receptor beta chains listed below, sequenced in a study of blood T cell repertoires in COVID-19. Assay used: immunoSEQ multiplex PCR; TCRdb lists only in-frame clones, some missing. The table lists hundreds of thousands of clones, around 90% of them singletons, with approximately 4.3% in the top ten. Sequencing input: PBMCs or T cells enriched from blood (not recorded which). The receptors derive from a woman between 18 and 29 years old with acute COVID-19.

The gene calls are TRBV2 and TRBJ2-2; D is ambiguous. Germline CDR1 reads SNHLY; CDR2 reads FYNNEI. The V and J ends lost 2 bases and 5 bases respectively, with 6 bases between them. The CDR3 contains 13 residues. As DNA, the CDR3 is TGTGCCAGCAGTGAACATGAGACCGGGGAGCTGTTTTTT. It yields the protein CASSEHETGELFF.

This chain joins TRBV27 and TRBJ2-2; D is possibly TRBD1 (6 bases). V shed 6 bases and J shed 5 bases, with 13 bases lying between them. Looked up from germline, CDR1 is MNHEY and CDR2 is SMNVEV (reference sequence). This CDR3 contains 14 residues. The CDR3 protein is CASRLRGRTGELFF. Here the CDR3 DNA reads TGTGCCAGCAGACTCAGGGGTAGGACCGGGGAGCTGTTTTTT.

This chain connects TRBV3-1 (or the pseudogene TRBV3-2) to TRBJ2-7; possible D gene TRBD2, 6 bases. The ends were cut back, 0 bases at V and 9 bases at J, with 18 bases in the middle. Germline V CDR1 and CDR2: LGHDT, YNNKEL (reference sequence). The CDR3 covers 15 residues. As DNA, the CDR3 is TGTGCCAGCAGCCAAGAATTCGGCGGGCTCGGGGGGCAGTACTTC. This sequence encodes CASSQEFGGLGGQYF.

This chain uses TRBV18 with TRBJ2-3; possibly TRBD2 for D (6 bases). The CDR3 consists of 15 residues. Deletions cut 3 bases from V and 4 bases from J, with 14 bases between. Per germline, CDR1 KGHSH and CDR2 LQKENI. The CDR3 DNA sequence: TGTGCCAGCTCACCTCGGGACTCCGCCGCAGATACGCAGTATTTT. This translates into CASSPRDSAADTQYF.

The genes are TRBV7-3 and TRBJ2-3; tentatively, D is TRBD2 (7 bases). V gave up 5 bases and J gave up 6 bases, with 12 bases separating them. This CDR3 is built from 13 residues. CDR1 is SGHTA and CDR2 is FQGTGA in the germline V gene. For the CDR3, the DNA is TGTGCCAGCAGCACCGGGGGGCAGGATACGCAGTATTTT. It translates to CASSTGGQDTQYF. Filled out from reference TRBV7-3 and TRBJ2-3, the complete variable domain reads GAGVSQTPSNKVTEKGKYVELRCDPISGHTALYWYRQSLGQGPEFLIYFQGTGAADDSGLPNDRFFAVRPEGSVSTLKIQRTERGDSAVYLCASSTGGQDTQYFGPGTRLTVL.